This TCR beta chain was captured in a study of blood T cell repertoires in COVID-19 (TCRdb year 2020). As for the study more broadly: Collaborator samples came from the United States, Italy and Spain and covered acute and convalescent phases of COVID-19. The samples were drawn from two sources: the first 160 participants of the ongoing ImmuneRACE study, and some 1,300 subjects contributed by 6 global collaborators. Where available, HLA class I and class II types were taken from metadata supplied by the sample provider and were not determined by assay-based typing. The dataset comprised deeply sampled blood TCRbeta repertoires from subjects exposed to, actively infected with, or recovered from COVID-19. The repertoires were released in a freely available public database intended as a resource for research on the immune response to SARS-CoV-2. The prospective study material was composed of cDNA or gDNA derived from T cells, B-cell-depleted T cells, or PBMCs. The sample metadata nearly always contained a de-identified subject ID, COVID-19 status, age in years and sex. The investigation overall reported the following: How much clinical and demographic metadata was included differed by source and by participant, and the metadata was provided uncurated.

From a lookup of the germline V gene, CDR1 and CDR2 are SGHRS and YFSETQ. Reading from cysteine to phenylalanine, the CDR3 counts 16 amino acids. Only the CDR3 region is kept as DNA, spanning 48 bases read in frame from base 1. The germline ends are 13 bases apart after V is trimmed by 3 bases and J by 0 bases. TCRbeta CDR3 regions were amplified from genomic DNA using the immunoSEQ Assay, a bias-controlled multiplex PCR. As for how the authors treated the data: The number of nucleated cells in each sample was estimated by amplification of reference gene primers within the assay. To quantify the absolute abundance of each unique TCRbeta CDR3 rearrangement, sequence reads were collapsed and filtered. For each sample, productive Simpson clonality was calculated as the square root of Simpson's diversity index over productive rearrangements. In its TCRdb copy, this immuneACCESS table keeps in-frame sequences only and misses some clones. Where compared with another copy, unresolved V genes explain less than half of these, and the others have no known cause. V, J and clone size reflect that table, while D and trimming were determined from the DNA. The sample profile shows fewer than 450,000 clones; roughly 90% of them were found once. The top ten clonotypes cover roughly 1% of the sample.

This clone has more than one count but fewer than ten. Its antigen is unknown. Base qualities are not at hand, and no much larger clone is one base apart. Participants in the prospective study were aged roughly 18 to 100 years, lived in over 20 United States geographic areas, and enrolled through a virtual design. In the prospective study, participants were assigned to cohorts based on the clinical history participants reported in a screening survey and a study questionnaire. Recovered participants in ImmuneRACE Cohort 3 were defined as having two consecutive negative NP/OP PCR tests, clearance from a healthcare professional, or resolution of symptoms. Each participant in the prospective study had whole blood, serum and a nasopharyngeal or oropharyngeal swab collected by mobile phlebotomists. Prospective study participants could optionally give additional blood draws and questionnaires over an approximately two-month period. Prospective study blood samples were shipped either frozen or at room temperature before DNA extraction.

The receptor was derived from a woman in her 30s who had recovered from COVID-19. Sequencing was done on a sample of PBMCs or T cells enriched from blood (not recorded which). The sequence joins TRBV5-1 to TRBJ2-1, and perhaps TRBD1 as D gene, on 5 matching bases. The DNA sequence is TGCGCCAGCAGCTCCGGGTCAGGGTCCTCCTACAATGAGCAGTTCTTC. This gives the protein CASSSGSGSSYNEQFF.